The rows below give T cell receptor beta chains drawn from one sample of a study of T cells in Graves' hyperthyroidism and ophthalmopathy. TCRdb reanalysed the multiplex PCR reads using MiXCR and keeps one entry per CDR3 protein. The sample has around 620,000 distinct CDR3 sequences, around 15% seen once. Material for sequencing was blood. These receptors all stem from a woman younger than 45 with Graves' hyperthyroidism. The CDR3 runs from the conserved cysteine through the conserved F or W. D genes are given only for firm matches. Not every row has a clone size; where given, it reads once, few, many or a size class.

V: TRBV12-3/TRBV12-4; D: -; J: TRBJ1-1; size: few; DNA: TGTGCCAGCAGTTTAGTCCCCGGTAGGACTGAAGCTTTCTTT; CDR3: CASSLVPGRTEAFF
V: TRBV7-9; D: -; J: TRBJ1-1; size: many; DNA: TGTGCCAGCAGCTTGACAGCCCCGAACACTGAAGCTTTCTTT; CDR3: CASSLTAPNTEAFF
V: TRBV2; D: TRBD1; J: TRBJ1-2; size: many; DNA: TGTGCCAAACAAGGGACAGGGGTTTTTGGCTACACCTTC; CDR3: CAKQGTGVFGYTF
V: TRBV20-1; D: -; J: TRBJ2-1; size: few; DNA: TGCAGTCCCTCGCCAGACTTCCACAATGAGCAGTTCTTC; CDR3: CSPSPDFHNEQFF
V: TRBV30; D: TRBD2; J: TRBJ2-7; size: few; DNA: TGTGCCTGGCGATTTCTAGCGGGAGTTTACGAGCAGTACTTC; CDR3: CAWRFLAGVYEQYF
V: TRBV12-3/TRBV12-4; D: -; J: TRBJ2-5; size: many; DNA: TGTGCCAGCAGTTTTTTAGGGACTGGGGGGGAGACCCAGTACTTC; CDR3: CASSFLGTGGETQYF
V: TRBV5-1; D: -; J: TRBJ1-1; size: many; DNA: TGCGCCAGCAGCTTCGGGACGTGGAACACTGAAGCTTTCTTT; CDR3: CASSFGTWNTEAFF
V: TRBV4-1; D: -; J: TRBJ1-2; size: -; DNA: TGCGCCAGCAGCCAAGAGCGCGGGGACAACTATGGCTACACCTTC; CDR3: CASSQERGDNYGYTF
V: TRBV9; D: -; J: TRBJ2-5; size: -; DNA: TGTGCCAGCAGCGTAGATGGAGGGCAAGAGACCCAGTACTTC; CDR3: CASSVDGGQETQYF
V: TRBV27; D: TRBD2; J: TRBJ2-7; size: -; DNA: TGTGCCAGCAGAAAGGGACTAGCGGGGCCCTACGAGCAGTACTTC; CDR3: CASRKGLAGPYEQYF
V: TRBV12-3/TRBV12-4; D: TRBD1; J: TRBJ1-1; size: many; DNA: TGTGCCAGCAGGGGCAGGGGGCGAGGGTACACTGAAGCTTTCTTT; CDR3: CASRGRGRGYTEAFF
V: TRBV12-3/TRBV12-4; D: -; J: TRBJ1-2; size: many; DNA: TGTGCCAGCAGATTCGGACAGTCGAACTATGGCTACACCTTC; CDR3: CASRFGQSNYGYTF
V: TRBV12-3/TRBV12-4; D: -; J: TRBJ2-5; size: few; DNA: TGTGCCAGCAGTTTAGAAGGGACCCTCTGGGAGACCCAGTACTTC; CDR3: CASSLEGTLWETQYF
V: TRBV3-1; D: TRBD1; J: TRBJ2-7; size: many; DNA: TGTGCCAGCAGCCGAATGACAGGGAAAGTCTACGAGCAGTACTTC; CDR3: CASSRMTGKVYEQYF
V: TRBV18; D: -; J: TRBJ2-5; size: many; DNA: TGTGCCAGCTCACCACAGACTAGACAAGAGACCCAGTACTTC; CDR3: CASSPQTRQETQYF
V: TRBV7-8; D: -; J: TRBJ2-4; size: many; DNA: TGTGCCAGCAGCTTTAGGGCCAAAAACATTCAGTACTTC; CDR3: CASSFRAKNIQYF
V: TRBV28; D: -; J: TRBJ1-5; size: many; DNA: TGTGCCGGTGCGCGGAGCAATCAGCCCCAGCATTTT; CDR3: CAGARSNQPQHF
V: TRBV28; D: TRBD2; J: TRBJ2-5; size: many; DNA: TGTGCCAGCAGTTTATCCAGGACTAGCGAAATCCAAGAGACCCAGTACTTC; CDR3: CASSLSRTSEIQETQYF
V: TRBV10-3; D: -; J: TRBJ2-5; size: -; DNA: TGTGCCATCAGTACGACAAGTCAAGAGACCCAGTACTTC; CDR3: CAISTTSQETQYF
V: TRBV6-1; D: -; J: TRBJ1-5; size: -; DNA: TGTGCCAGCAGTGAAGGTTTCGTCAGGTCCAATCAGCCCCAGCATTTT; CDR3: CASSEGFVRSNQPQHF
V: TRBV12-3/TRBV12-4; D: -; J: TRBJ2-5; size: -; DNA: TGTGCCAGCAGTTTATTCCAGGGCGGGGAAGAGACCCAGTACTTC; CDR3: CASSLFQGGEETQYF
V: TRBV12-3/TRBV12-4; D: TRBD1; J: TRBJ2-7; size: few; DNA: TGTGCCAGCAGTTTAGCCGGGACAGGGTCTACCTACGAGCAGTACTTC; CDR3: CASSLAGTGSTYEQYF
V: TRBV5-1; D: -; J: TRBJ2-1; size: many; DNA: TGCGCCAGCAGCTTCGACGCGGGGGCGTATGAGCAGTTCTTC; CDR3: CASSFDAGAYEQFF
V: TRBV15; D: -; J: TRBJ1-1; size: many; DNA: TGTGCCACCAGCAGAGAAGGTCTTGTGATGGTTAGCGGTGGAATGAACACTGAAGCTTTCTTT; CDR3: CATSREGLVMVSGGMNTEAFF
V: TRBV7-9; D: TRBD2; J: TRBJ2-1; size: many; DNA: TGTGCCAGCAGCTCCCCGGGACTAGCGGGACCCCCCAATGAGCAGTTCTTC; CDR3: CASSSPGLAGPPNEQFF
V: TRBV28; D: TRBD1; J: TRBJ1-5; size: many; DNA: TGTGCCATCCAAGGACAGGGAGGTTGGAGCAATCAGCCCCAGCATTTT; CDR3: CAIQGQGGWSNQPQHF
V: TRBV28; D: TRBD1; J: TRBJ2-7; size: many; DNA: TGTGCCAGCAGCTCCCCACAGGGGGCTAGAGACGAGCAGTACTTC; CDR3: CASSSPQGARDEQYF
V: TRBV7-3; D: TRBD1; J: TRBJ2-7; size: -; DNA: TGTGCCAGCAGCTCGGGACAGGGGAGACAGCAGTACTTC; CDR3: CASSSGQGRQQYF
V: TRBV12-5; D: TRBD2; J: TRBJ2-1; size: -; DNA: TGTGCTAGTGGTCTAAGACTAGCGGGAGCCCCCTACAATGAGCAGTTCTTC; CDR3: CASGLRLAGAPYNEQFF
V: TRBV12-3/TRBV12-4; D: -; J: TRBJ1-4; size: few; DNA: TGTGCCAGCAGCACCTTTAATGAAAAACTGTTTTTT; CDR3: CASSTFNEKLFF
V: TRBV7-9; D: TRBD1; J: TRBJ2-3; size: many; DNA: TGTGCCAGCAGCCCAGAGGGGGCACCTCATACGCAGTATTTT; CDR3: CASSPEGAPHTQYF
V: TRBV13; D: TRBD2; J: TRBJ2-7; size: many; DNA: TGTGCCAGCAGCTTTGCCGGACTAGCGGTCTACGAGCAGTACTTC; CDR3: CASSFAGLAVYEQYF
V: TRBV9; D: -; J: TRBJ2-2; size: -; DNA: TGTGCCAGCAGCGTGGGGGGGGGGCCCAGGGAGCTGTTTTTT; CDR3: CASSVGGGPRELFF